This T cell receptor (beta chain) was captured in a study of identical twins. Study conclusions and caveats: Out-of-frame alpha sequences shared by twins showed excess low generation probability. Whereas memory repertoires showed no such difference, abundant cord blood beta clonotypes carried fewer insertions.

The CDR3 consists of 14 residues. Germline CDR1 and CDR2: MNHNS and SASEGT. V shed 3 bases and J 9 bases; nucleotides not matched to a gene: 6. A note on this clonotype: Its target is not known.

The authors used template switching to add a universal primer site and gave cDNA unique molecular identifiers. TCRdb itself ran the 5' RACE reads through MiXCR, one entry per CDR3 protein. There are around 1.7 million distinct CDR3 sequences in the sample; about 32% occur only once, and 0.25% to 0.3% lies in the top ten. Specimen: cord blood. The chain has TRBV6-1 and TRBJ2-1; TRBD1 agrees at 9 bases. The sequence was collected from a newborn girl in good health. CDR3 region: CASSDGTGWGEQFF. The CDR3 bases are TGTGCCAGCAGTGACGGGACAGGGTGGGGTGAGCAGTTCTTC.